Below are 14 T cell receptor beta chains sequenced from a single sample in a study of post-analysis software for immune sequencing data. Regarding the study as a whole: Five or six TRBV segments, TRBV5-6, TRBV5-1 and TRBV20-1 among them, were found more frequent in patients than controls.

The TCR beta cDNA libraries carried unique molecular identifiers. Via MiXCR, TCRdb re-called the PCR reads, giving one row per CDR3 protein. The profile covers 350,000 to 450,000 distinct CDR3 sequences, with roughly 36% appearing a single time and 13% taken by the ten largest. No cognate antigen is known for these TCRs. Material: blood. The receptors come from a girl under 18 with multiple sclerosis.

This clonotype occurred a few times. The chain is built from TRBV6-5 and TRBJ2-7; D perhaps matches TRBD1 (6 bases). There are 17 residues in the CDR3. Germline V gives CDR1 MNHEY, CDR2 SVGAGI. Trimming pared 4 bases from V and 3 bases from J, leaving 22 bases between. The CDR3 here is CASSSARTGNLRYEQYF. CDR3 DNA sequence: TGTGCCAGCAGTTCTGCCCGAACAGGGAACCTCCGCTACGAGCAGTACTTC.

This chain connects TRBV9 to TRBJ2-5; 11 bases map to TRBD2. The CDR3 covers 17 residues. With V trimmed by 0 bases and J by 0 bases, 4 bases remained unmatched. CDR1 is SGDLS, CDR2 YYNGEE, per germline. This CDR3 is CASSVALAGGDQETQYF. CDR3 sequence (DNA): TGTGCCAGCAGCGTAGCCCTAGCGGGGGGCGACCAAGAGACCCAGTACTTC. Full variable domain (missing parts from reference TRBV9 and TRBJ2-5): DSGVTQTPKHLITATGQRVTLRCSPRSGDLSVYWYQQSLDQGLQFLIQYYNGEERAKGNILERFSAQQFPDLHSELNLSSLELGDSALYFCASSVALAGGDQETQYFGPGTRLLVL.

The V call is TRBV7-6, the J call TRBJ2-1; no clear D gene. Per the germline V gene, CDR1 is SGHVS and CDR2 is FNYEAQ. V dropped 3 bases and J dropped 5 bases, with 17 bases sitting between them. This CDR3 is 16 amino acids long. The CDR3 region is CASSFRALASNNEQFF. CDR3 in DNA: TGTGCCAGCAGCTTTAGGGCGTTAGCCTCAAACAATGAGCAGTTCTTC.

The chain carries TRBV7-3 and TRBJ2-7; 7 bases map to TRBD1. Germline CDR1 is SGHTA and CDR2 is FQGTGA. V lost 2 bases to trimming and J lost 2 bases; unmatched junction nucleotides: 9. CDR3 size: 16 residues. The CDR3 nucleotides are TGTGCCAGCAGCTTACGTTCTGGGACAGCAACCTACGAGCAGTACTTC. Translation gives CASSLRSGTATYEQYF.

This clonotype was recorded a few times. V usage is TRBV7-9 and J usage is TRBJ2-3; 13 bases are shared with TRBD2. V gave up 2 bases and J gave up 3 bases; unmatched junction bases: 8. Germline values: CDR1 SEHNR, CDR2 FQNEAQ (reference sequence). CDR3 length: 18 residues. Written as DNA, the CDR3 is TGTGCCAGCAGCTTATCAGGACTAGCGGGGGACGGGACAGATACGCAGTATTTT. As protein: CASSLSGLAGDGTDTQYF.

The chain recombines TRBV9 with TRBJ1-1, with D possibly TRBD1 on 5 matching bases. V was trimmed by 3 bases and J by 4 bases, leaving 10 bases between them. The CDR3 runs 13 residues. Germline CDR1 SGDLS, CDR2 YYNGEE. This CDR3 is CASSAGGSTEAFF. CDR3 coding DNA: TGTGCCAGCAGCGCGGGGGGTAGCACTGAAGCTTTCTTT.

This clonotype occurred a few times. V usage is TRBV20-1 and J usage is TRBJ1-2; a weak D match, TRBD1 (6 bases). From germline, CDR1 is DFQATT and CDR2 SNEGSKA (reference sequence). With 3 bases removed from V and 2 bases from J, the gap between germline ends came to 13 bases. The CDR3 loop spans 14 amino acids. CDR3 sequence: CSAREQGLNYGYTF. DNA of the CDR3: TGCAGTGCTAGGGAGCAGGGGCTGAACTATGGCTACACCTTC.

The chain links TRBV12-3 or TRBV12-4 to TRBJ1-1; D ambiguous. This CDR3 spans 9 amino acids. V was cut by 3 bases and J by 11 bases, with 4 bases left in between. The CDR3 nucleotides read TGTGCCAGCAGTTTTACCGCTTTCTTT. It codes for CASSFTAFF.

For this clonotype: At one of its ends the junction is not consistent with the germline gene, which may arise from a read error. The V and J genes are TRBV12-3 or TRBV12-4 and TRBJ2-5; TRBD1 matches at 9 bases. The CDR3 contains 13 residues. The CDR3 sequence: CTSSSTGGETQYF. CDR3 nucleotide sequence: TGTACCAGCAGTTCGACAGGGGGGGAGACCCAGTACTTC.

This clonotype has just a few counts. CDR3 amino acids: CAISERGQKQETQYF. The CDR3 coding sequence is TGTGCCATCAGTGAGAGGGGACAGAAACAAGAGACCCAGTACTTC. The genes are TRBV10-3 and TRBJ2-7, with 7 nucleotides matching TRBD1. The J call could be wrong; TRBJ2-5 is a better fit for the DNA end. The CDR3 extends over 15 amino acids. CDR1 ENHRY and CDR2 SYGVKD come from the germline V gene.

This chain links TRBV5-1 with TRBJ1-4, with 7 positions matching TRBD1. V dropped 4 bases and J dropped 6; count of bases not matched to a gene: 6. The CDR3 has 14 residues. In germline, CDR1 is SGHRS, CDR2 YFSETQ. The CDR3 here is CASSTQGMYEKLFF. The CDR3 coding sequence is TGCGCCAGCAGCACACAGGGGATGTATGAAAAACTGTTTTTT.

The CDR3 DNA sequence: TGCAGTGCTTTACTGGGATTATCCTACGAGCAGTACTTC. It is translated as CSALLGLSYEQYF. The V and J genes are TRBV20-1 and TRBJ2-7; the D is unclear. V dropped 5 bases and J dropped 1 base, with 12 bases sitting between them. From germline, CDR1 is DFQATT and CDR2 SNEGSKA (reference sequence). The CDR3 has 13 amino acids.

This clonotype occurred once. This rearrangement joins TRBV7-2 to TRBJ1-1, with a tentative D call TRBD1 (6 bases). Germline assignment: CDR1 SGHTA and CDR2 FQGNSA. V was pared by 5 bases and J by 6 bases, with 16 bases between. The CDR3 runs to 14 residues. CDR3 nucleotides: TGTGCCAGCAGCCAGAGACAGGTGGCTGCTGAAGCTTTCTTT. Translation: CASSQRQVAAEAFF.

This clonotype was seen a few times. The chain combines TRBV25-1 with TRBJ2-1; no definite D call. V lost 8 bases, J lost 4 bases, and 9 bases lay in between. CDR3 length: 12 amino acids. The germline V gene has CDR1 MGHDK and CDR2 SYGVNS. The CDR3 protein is CASLGDYNEQFF. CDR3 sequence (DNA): TGTGCCAGCCTAGGAGATTACAATGAGCAGTTCTTC. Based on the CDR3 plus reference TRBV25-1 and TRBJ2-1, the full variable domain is EADIYQTPRYLVIGTGKKITLECSQTMGHDKMYWYQQDPGMELHLIHYSYGVNSTEKGDLSSESTVSRIRTEHFPLTLESARPSHTSQYLCASLGDYNEQFFGPGTRLTVL.